This is a list of T cell receptor beta chains from one sample in a study of CD8+ T cells in alopecia areata. TCRdb's copy holds only in-frame clones and misses some; the assay was immunoSEQ multiplex PCR. The sample consists of some 100,000 clones, 50% to 75% of them appearing once. Sequences were derived from CD8+ T cells sorted from blood, sampled at week 4, from a patient treated with tofacitinib. These receptors came from a human donor with alopecia areata. The CDR3 runs from the conserved cysteine through the conserved F or W. The D gene is left open where the match is weak. Rows give clone size only sometimes, using once, few, many, or a class for an expanded clone.

clone_size d_call j_call v_call cdr3_nt cdr3_aa
- - TRBJ2-3 TRBV4-3 TGCGCCAGCAGCCAAGAAGGCCCGGGAAGCACAGATACGCAGTATTTT CASSQEGPGSTDTQYF
few - TRBJ2-3 TRBV13 TGTGCCAGCAGCTTAGCTCCGCCAGCAGAGGATACGCAGTATTTT CASSLAPPAEDTQYF
- - TRBJ1-4 TRBV15 TGTGCCTTGCTTTCGGATCCCACTAATGAAAAACTGTTTTTT CALLSDPTNEKLFF
- - TRBJ1-2 TRBV15 TGTGCCACCAGCAGAGCTGGGGACGGTGGCTACACCTTC CATSRAGDGGYTF
- - TRBJ1-6 TRBV2 TGTGCCAGCAGTGAATACAGGCCGTATAATTCACCCCTCCACTTT CASSEYRPYNSPLHF
- TRBD1 TRBJ2-5 TRBV29-1 TGCAGCGTTGGAGTTATCCAGGGGGCTTCGTTGGAGACCCAGTACTTC CSVGVIQGASLETQYF
- TRBD1 TRBJ1-2 TRBV18 TGTGCCAGCTCACCACCCGGGACAGGTTCTAATCCCCTATATGGCTACACCTTC CASSPPGTGSNPLYGYTF
once TRBD1 TRBJ1-2 TRBV7-9 TGTGCCAGCAGCTCGTCCGGGACAGGGGTCGGCTACACCTTC CASSSSGTGVGYTF
few TRBD1 TRBJ2-7 TRBV4-3 TGCGCCAGCAGCCAAGTCGGACAGGTTTGGGAGCAGTACTTC CASSQVGQVWEQYF
few - TRBJ2-2 TRBV29-1 TGCAGCGTTGGTGGGGGGAACACCGGGGAGCTGTTTTTT CSVGGGNTGELFF
- - TRBJ1-3 TRBV30 TGTGCCTGGAGTGACGTTGGAAACACCATATATTTT CAWSDVGNTIYF
once - TRBJ2-3 TRBV4-1 TGCGCCAGCAGCCAAGGGGCCGCAGATACGCAGTATTTT CASSQGAADTQYF
few - TRBJ1-5 TRBV2 TGTGCCAGCAGTGAAACAGCCAATCAGCCCCAGCATTTT CASSETANQPQHF
- - TRBJ2-3 TRBV7-2 TGTGCCAGCAGCTTAGCGCCGGGGGCGCGGGGGCGCCTTAGCACAGATACGCAGTATTTT CASSLAPGARGRLSTDTQYF
few - TRBJ1-5 TRBV2 TGTGCCAGCAAGGGGCGCACAAGCAATCAGCCCCAGCATTTT CASKGRTSNQPQHF
- - TRBJ2-5 TRBV27 TGTGCCAGCAGTTTATCGTATCCAGGGGACGAGACCCAGTACTTC CASSLSYPGDETQYF
- - TRBJ2-7 TRBV4-3 TGCGCCAGCAGCCAAGTTGCGGCAGAGTCCTACGAGCAGTACTTC CASSQVAAESYEQYF
- TRBD2 TRBJ2-3 TRBV28 TGTGCCAGCAGCTTAGGGGCCGGCGGGGGAGATACGCAGTATTTT CASSLGAGGGDTQYF
- - TRBJ1-1 TRBV9 TGTGCCAGCAGCGTAGCCCAGGGGAACACTGAAGCTTTCTTT CASSVAQGNTEAFF
- - TRBJ1-5 TRBV27 TGTGCCAGCAGCTTCGATTCAGGAGCCAATCAGCCCCAGCATTTT CASSFDSGANQPQHF
- TRBD1 TRBJ2-7 TRBV6-1 TGTGCCAGCAGTGACAGGGGGCCCTACGAGCAGTACTTC CASSDRGPYEQYF
few - TRBJ2-1 TRBV29-1 TGCAGCGTTAGGTTTAGCTCCTACAATGAGCAGTTCTTC CSVRFSSYNEQFF